This T cell receptor beta chain appears in the sequencing data of a study of patients and donors after allogeneic stem cell transplantation. In the case of this clonotype: This could be a read error, since a much larger clone is one nucleotide away.

Via MiXCR, TCRdb re-called the RT-PCR reads, giving one row per CDR3 protein. The sample contains some 160,000 distinct CDR3 sequences, about a quarter of which appear only once. The CDR3 has 14 amino acids. Between the trimmed V and J ends, which lost 1 base and 1 base, there was a span of 5 bases. Germline V gene sequence: CDR1 ENHRY, CDR2 SYGVKD. This receptor was taken from a human donor who was either an allogeneic HSCT recipient or a stem cell or donor lymphocyte infusion donor (not recorded which). It is not recorded whose cells these are; they may come from a transplant donor. The chain links TRBV10-3 to TRBJ1-5; unclear D gene. The sequenced material came from blood, either unsorted or a sorted T cell fraction (not recorded which). CDR3 loop: CAISECPSNQPQHF. CDR3 nucleotide sequence: TGTGCCATCAGTGAGTGTCCGAGCAATCAGCCCCAGCATTTT.